This TCR beta chain was found in a study of CD8 T cells in ankylosing spondylitis. Overall study results and limits: A TCR beta motif made of eight highly homologous variants seemed typical of ankylosing spondylitis blood.

CDR1 MNHNS and CDR2 SASEGT come from the germline V gene. This CDR3 contains 11 residues. V lost 8 bases and J lost 11; bases outside the gene matches: 5. From the 5' RACE reads, TCRdb called clonotypes with MiXCR, one entry per CDR3 protein. The data show 350,000 to 450,000 distinct CDR3 sequences, approximately 22% seen once. As for this clonotype: Its antigen remains unidentified.

The TCR originated in a male donor with ankylosing spondylitis or in good health (not recorded which). Sequenced input: blood, either unsorted or a sorted T cell fraction (not recorded which). This chain uses TRBV6-1 with TRBJ1-1; 10 nucleotides match TRBD1. This CDR3 is CASRPGQGAFF. In DNA, the CDR3 is TGTGCCAGCCGCCCGGGACAGGGGGCTTTCTTT.